What follows are 30 T cell receptor beta chains derived from one specimen sequenced in a study of spatial heterogeneity in lung cancer. Time point defined: sample taken at primary tumor resection. MiXCR, applied by TCRdb to the 5' RACE reads, yields one record per CDR3 protein. The table records under 7,000 distinct CDR3 sequences, 7.5% to 9% of them present only once. The specimen was normal lung tissue next to the tumor, collected at surgery. The receptor source for this set is a female donor with early-stage non-small cell lung cancer.

The table lists this clonotype with a few counts. The V and J genes are TRBV27 and TRBJ2-1, with 11 bases identical to TRBD2. CDR1 and CDR2 (germline): MNHEY, SMNVEV (reference sequence). The CDR3 runs 16 residues. The V gene end was trimmed by 5 bases and the J gene end by 7 bases; junction bases not matched to a gene: 10. The CDR3 DNA reads TGTGCCAGCAGTGTTAGCGGGGGGGCCTGGGGTAATGAGCAGTTCTTC. Translated: CASSVSGGAWGNEQFF.

This clonotype was detected many times. The chain employs TRBV27 and TRBJ1-6; D gene uncertain. The CDR3 is 14 amino acids. The germline CDR1 and CDR2 sequences are MNHEY and SMNVEV (reference sequence). Trimming pared 0 bases from V and 6 bases from J, leaving 6 bases between. DNA of the CDR3: TGTGCCAGCAGTTTATCTCGACCTAATTCACCCCTCCACTTT. This codes for CASSLSRPNSPLHF.

This clonotype rates as medium-sized. The chain is built from TRBV28 and TRBJ2-6; no reliable D call. Germline CDR1 and CDR2: MDHEN and SYDVKM. The CDR3 runs to 13 residues. Trimming pared 3 bases from V and 4 bases from J, leaving 4 bases between. CDR3 amino acids: CASSLAGANVLTF. The CDR3 coding sequence is TGTGCCAGCAGTTTGGCAGGGGCCAACGTCCTGACTTTC.

By share, this clonotype ranks as medium-sized. The V and J genes are TRBV13 and TRBJ1-6; 8 bases are shared with TRBD1. The CDR3 length is 14 residues. V shed 4 bases and J 13 bases; nucleotides not matched to a gene: 9. CDR1 and CDR2 from the germline V gene are PRHDT and FYEKMQ (reference sequence). CDR3 residues: CASSSDRAMAPLHF. The CDR3 region has the DNA TGTGCCAGCAGCTCGGACAGGGCAATGGCGCCCCTCCACTTT.

This clonotype is judged medium-sized. The chain is built from TRBV12-3 or TRBV12-4 and TRBJ2-2; D may match TRBD1 or TRBD2 (5 bases each). This CDR3 has 16 amino acids. Trimming cost V 6 bases and J 7 bases, with 21 bases left between them. The CDR3 region is CASSLPGRRVRGELFF. DNA of the CDR3: TGTGCCAGCAGCCTACCGGGACGGCGGGTGCGCGGGGAGCTGTTTTTT.

This clonotype is classed as medium-sized. The CDR3 loop reads CASSLKVDSNYGYTF. In DNA form, the CDR3 reads TGTGCCAGCTCGCTAAAAGTGGACAGTAACTATGGCTACACCTTC. J is TRBJ1-2 and V is TRBV18, with a tentative D call TRBD1 (6 bases). Germline CDR1 reads KGHSH; CDR2 reads LQKENI. The CDR3 runs 15 residues. Trimming cost V 6 bases and J 1 base, with 15 bases left between them.

This clonotype is medium-sized in the sample. The chain links TRBV18 to TRBJ1-2; D gene uncertain. Trimming left V 2 bases short and J 3 bases short, with 10 bases between. The CDR3 contains 14 residues. Germline V gene lookup returns CDR1 KGHSH and CDR2 LQKENI. The CDR3 sequence: CASSPAGQDYGYTF. The DNA of the CDR3 is TGTGCCAGCTCACCAGCCGGCCAAGACTATGGCTACACCTTC. The whole variable domain, filled in from reference TRBV18 and TRBJ1-2, reads NAGVMQNPRHLVRRRGQEARLRCSPMKGHSHVYWYRQLPEEGLKFMVYLQKENIIDESGMPKERFSAEFPKEGPSILRIQQVVRGDSAAYFCASSPAGQDYGYTFGSGTRLTVV.

The CDR3 region is CSANGERGGLYNEQFF. DNA for the CDR3: TGCAGCGCCAACGGGGAGCGGGGGGGATTATACAATGAGCAGTTCTTC. The rearrangement links TRBV29-1 to TRBJ2-1, with 10 bases aligning to TRBD2. V was pared by 7 bases and J by 4 bases, with 13 bases of the junction left unmatched. CDR3 length: 16 amino acids. CDR1 is SQVTM and CDR2 is ANQGSEA in the germline V gene.

This clonotype qualifies as medium-sized (0.01 to 0.1%). CDR3 protein: CASSFRGYNGELFF. The DNA of the CDR3 is TGTGCCAGCAGCTTTCGGGGGTATAACGGGGAGCTGTTTTTT. This sequence joins TRBV7-2 and TRBJ2-2, with D possibly TRBD2 on 6 matching bases. V shed 3 bases and J shed 7 bases, with 12 bases lying between them. The CDR3 spans 14 residues. The germline CDR1 and CDR2 sequences are SGHTA and FQGNSA.

This clonotype was found many times. The J gene is TRBJ2-4, the V gene TRBV7-2; D gene unclear. V lost 1 base and J lost 1, with 5 bases in between. This CDR3 contains 14 residues. The germline CDR1 and CDR2 sequences are SGHTA and FQGNSA. As DNA, the CDR3 is TGTGCCAGCAGCTTAGAGTGGGCCAAAAACATTCAGTACTTC. This sequence encodes CASSLEWAKNIQYF.

This clonotype was counted many times. V and J are TRBV3-1 and TRBJ1-1; maybe TRBD1 (6 bases). This CDR3 contains 13 residues. CDR1 and CDR2 from the germline V gene are LGHDT and YNNKEL (reference sequence). V lost 7 bases, J lost 8 bases, and 17 bases lay in between. CDR3 residues: CASISQTTGEAFF. The CDR3 DNA follows: TGTGCCAGCATCTCCCAGACCACAGGGGAAGCTTTCTTT.

This clonotype has at least ten counts. The chain employs TRBV28 and TRBJ1-4, with D hard to call. The germline V gene encodes CDR1 MDHEN and CDR2 SYDVKM. Trimming took off 6 bases at V and 10 bases at J, with 12 bases between the two ends. This CDR3 contains 12 residues. CDR3 sequence (DNA): TGTGCCAGCAGCGCAAACCCAGGAAAACTGTTTTTT. This gives the protein CASSANPGKLFF.

This clonotype showed up many times. V and J are TRBV4-3 and TRBJ1-6, with a weak D call TRBD1 (5 bases). Looked up from germline, CDR1 is LGHNA and CDR2 is YSLEER. Trimming pared 0 bases from V and 9 bases from J, leaving 12 bases between. This CDR3 region has 15 residues. CDR3 sequence reads: CASSQDRTPGSPLHF. CDR3 sequence (DNA): TGCGCCAGCAGCCAAGATAGGACACCCGGTTCACCCCTCCACTTT.

By share, this clonotype counts as medium-sized. The chain employs TRBV5-1 and TRBJ1-6, with no clear D. In germline, CDR1 is SGHRS, CDR2 YFSETQ. This CDR3 contains 11 residues. V was cut by 4 bases and J by 12 bases, with 8 bases left in between. The CDR3 sequence is CASSDSGPLHF. CDR3 sequence (DNA): TGCGCCAGCAGCGACTCTGGACCCCTCCACTTT.

This clonotype was observed a handful of times. The gene calls are TRBV30 and TRBJ1-2; D unresolved. CDR3 length: 12 residues. Germline CDR1 reads GTSNPN; CDR2 reads SVGIG (reference sequence). With 5 bases removed from V and 3 bases from J, the gap between germline ends came to 10 bases. The CDR3 coding sequence is TGTGCCTGGGTCGGACGGCACTATGGCTACACCTTC. It translates to CAWVGRHYGYTF.

Notes on this clonotype: This may arise from a read error, as a much more abundant clone is one base away. The chain carries TRBV27 and TRBJ2-3; TRBD1 aligns across 7 bases. Germline V lookup: CDR1 MNHEY, CDR2 SMNVEV (reference sequence). V lost 4 bases and J lost 4; bases outside the gene matches: 8. This CDR3 comprises 15 residues. In nucleotides, the CDR3 is TGTGCCAGCAGTTGGGGACAGTTTAGCGCAGATACGCAGTATTTT. Amino acid sequence: CASSWGQFSADTQYF.

This clonotype is medium-sized in the sample. The V gene is TRBV6-5, the J gene TRBJ1-1; D remains unclear. Trimming left V 7 bases short and J 0 bases short, with 12 bases between. The CDR3 contains 14 residues. Germline V lookup: CDR1 MNHEY, CDR2 SVGAGI. The CDR3 is CASTPSTLNTEAFF. CDR3 nucleotide sequence: TGTGCCAGCACCCCGTCCACCCTGAACACTGAAGCTTTCTTT.

This clonotype was found many times. The chain joins TRBV20-1 to TRBJ2-4, with 7 bases matching TRBD2. The CDR3 runs 17 residues. The V and J ends lost 0 bases and 3 bases, in that order; junction bases with no gene match: 11. Per germline, CDR1 DFQATT and CDR2 SNEGSKA (reference sequence). CDR3 loop: CSARDRGGLVDKNIQYF. The CDR3 nucleotides are TGCAGTGCTAGAGATCGGGGAGGACTAGTCGACAAAAACATTCAGTACTTC.

This clonotype is medium-sized (0.01 to 0.1%). V gene TRBV20-1 combines with J gene TRBJ1-2, with D possibly matching TRBD1 (5 bases). Looked up from germline, CDR1 is DFQATT and CDR2 is SNEGSKA (reference sequence). The V and J ends lost 5 bases and 3 bases respectively, with 16 bases between them. CDR3 length equals 14 residues. This CDR3 is CSAARPGGDYGYTF. The CDR3 DNA sequence: TGCAGTGCTGCCCGACCGGGGGGAGACTATGGCTACACCTTC.

This clonotype is medium-sized (0.01 to 0.1%) by share. The rearrangement uses TRBV24-1 and TRBJ2-5; possibly TRBD1 for D (6 bases). The CDR3 totals 15 residues. The V end was cut by 4 bases, the J end by 3 bases, with 14 bases between. The V gene's germline CDR1 is KGHDR and CDR2 SFDVKD. CDR3 sequence reads: CATSDSGVWEETQYF. CDR3 coding DNA: TGTGCCACCAGTGACTCAGGGGTGTGGGAAGAGACCCAGTACTTC.

This clonotype is deemed medium-sized. The V and J genes are TRBV12-3 or TRBV12-4 and TRBJ2-5; TRBD1 aligns across 9 bases. This CDR3 comprises 15 residues. J was trimmed by 8 bases and V by 6 bases; bases with no gene match: 13. This CDR3 is CASRSSGQGRDTQYF. The CDR3 nucleotides read TGTGCCAGCAGAAGCTCCGGACAGGGGAGGGACACCCAGTACTTC.

This clonotype is categorized as medium-sized (0.01 to 0.1%). The CDR3 DNA sequence: TGTGCCAGCAGAATAGGGGTCTTGCAGACCCAGTACTTC. Residues: CASRIGVLQTQYF. The chain couples TRBV12-3 or TRBV12-4 to TRBJ2-5; tentative D call: TRBD1 (5 bases). Trimming removed 6 bases from V and 6 bases from J, with 14 bases in between. CDR3 length: 13 amino acids.

The chain uses TRBV28 and TRBJ2-5; 8 bases map to TRBD2. This CDR3 comprises 16 residues. The J segment lost 5 bases and the V segment lost 5 bases, leaving 13 bases of the junction unmatched. Germline CDR1 MDHEN, CDR2 SYDVKM. This chain's CDR3 is CASSPRGSGGTETQYF. DNA of the CDR3: TGTGCCAGCAGTCCCCGTGGGAGCGGGGGTACTGAGACCCAGTACTTC.

This clonotype is medium-sized by share. The chain recombines TRBV20-1 with TRBJ1-1, with 9 nucleotides matching TRBD1. The CDR3 runs to 16 residues. From germline, CDR1 is DFQATT and CDR2 SNEGSKA (reference sequence). The ends lost 5 bases at V and 0 bases at J; junction bases unmatched: 10. CDR3 residues: CSAPVPGQGLNTEAFF. The CDR3 DNA is TGCAGTGCTCCAGTCCCGGGACAGGGATTGAACACTGAAGCTTTCTTT.

The CDR3 DNA is TGCGCCAGCTCCCCGGCCCAGCCGGGCTACACTGAAGCTTTCTTT. It translates to CASSPAQPGYTEAFF. The chain joins TRBV10-2 to TRBJ1-1; the D is unclear. The CDR3 contains 15 residues. V dropped 8 bases and J dropped 3 bases, with 19 bases sitting between them. The germline CDR1 and CDR2 sequences are WSHSY and SAAADI.

Within the sample, this clonotype is medium-sized. The CDR3 is CASSDPGGTSSYEQFF. For the CDR3, the DNA is TGTGCCAGCAGCGACCCTGGCGGGACTAGTAGCTATGAGCAGTTCTTC. The chain employs TRBV7-2 and TRBJ2-1; 8 bases are a match to TRBD2. Unmatched junction bases numbered 14, after V lost 5 bases and J lost 8 bases. Per the germline V gene, CDR1 is SGHTA and CDR2 is FQGNSA. The CDR3 is 16 residues long.

The rearrangement links TRBV10-3 to TRBJ1-1; TRBD1 might be the D (5 bases). Deletions cut 3 bases from V and 5 bases from J, with 13 bases between. The CDR3 totals 14 residues. Germline CDR1 reads ENHRY; CDR2 reads SYGVKD. The CDR3 loop reads CAISEDSSGTEAFF. CDR3 bases: TGTGCCATCAGTGAAGACAGCTCGGGGACTGAAGCTTTCTTT.

This clonotype occurred a few times. J is TRBJ1-2 and V is TRBV7-6, with TRBD1 matching over 7 bases. J lost 3 bases, V lost 1 base, and 8 bases had no gene match. Looked up from germline, CDR1 is SGHVS and CDR2 is FNYEAQ. This CDR3 region has 16 residues. The CDR3 nucleotides read TGTGCCAGCAGCTTAGGTACAGGGGCCAGCGACTATGGCTACACCTTC. Protein product: CASSLGTGASDYGYTF.

Within the sample, this clonotype is medium-sized. This chain uses TRBV4-3 with TRBJ2-3, with TRBD1 as a possible D gene (6 bases). The CDR3 loop spans 15 amino acids. The V gene's germline CDR1 is LGHNA and CDR2 YSLEER. Trimming took off 1 base at V and 5 bases at J, with 13 bases between the two ends. The CDR3 loop reads CASSQAGQGQDTQYF. As DNA, the CDR3 is TGCGCCAGCAGCCAAGCGGGTCAGGGGCAAGATACGCAGTATTTT.

For this clonotype: A read error is possible here, since a much larger clone lies one base away. This chain joins TRBV11-2 and TRBJ2-1, with TRBD2 matching over 8 bases. CDR3 length: 15 amino acids. Germline V gives CDR1 SGHAT, CDR2 FQNNGV. DNA of the CDR3: TGTGCCGGCAGCTTAGTGGGACTAGGGTCAGATGAGCAGTTCTTC. This encodes CAGSLVGLGSDEQFF.